The clone carrying this T cell receptor beta chain was counted only a few times. The target antigen is unknown. The data are from a study of spatial heterogeneity in lung cancer. Whole-study context: The cohort: some 70 early-stage, untreated non-small cell lung cancer patients. Available PBMC from follow-up, collected a median of around two years after resection, underwent sequencing.

Time point of the sample: blood at routine non-recurrence follow-up after resection. Frozen PBMC, nontumor lung or tumor provided whole RNA, which was sequenced unsorted. Study findings and constraints: The appearance of ubiquitous expanded tumor TCRs in blood was greater at resection than follow-up.

TCRdb reprocessed the 5' RACE reads via MiXCR and lists one record per CDR3 protein. The sample carries 45,000 to 55,000 distinct CDR3 sequences, 10% to 15% recorded once. CDR1 and CDR2 (germline): SGHTA, FQGNSA. The V end lost 5 bases, the J end lost 8 bases, and 21 bases lay between the germline ends. This CDR3 contains 16 residues. The starting material was PBMCs, obtained at follow-up. The clonotype originates from a male donor with early-stage non-small cell lung cancer. The chain combines TRBV7-2 with TRBJ1-4; TRBD1 might be the D (5 bases). The CDR3 sequence: CASSTHGQRRGEKLFF. The CDR3 DNA is TGTGCCAGCAGCACGCATGGCCAGAGACGGGGCGAAAAACTGTTTTTT.